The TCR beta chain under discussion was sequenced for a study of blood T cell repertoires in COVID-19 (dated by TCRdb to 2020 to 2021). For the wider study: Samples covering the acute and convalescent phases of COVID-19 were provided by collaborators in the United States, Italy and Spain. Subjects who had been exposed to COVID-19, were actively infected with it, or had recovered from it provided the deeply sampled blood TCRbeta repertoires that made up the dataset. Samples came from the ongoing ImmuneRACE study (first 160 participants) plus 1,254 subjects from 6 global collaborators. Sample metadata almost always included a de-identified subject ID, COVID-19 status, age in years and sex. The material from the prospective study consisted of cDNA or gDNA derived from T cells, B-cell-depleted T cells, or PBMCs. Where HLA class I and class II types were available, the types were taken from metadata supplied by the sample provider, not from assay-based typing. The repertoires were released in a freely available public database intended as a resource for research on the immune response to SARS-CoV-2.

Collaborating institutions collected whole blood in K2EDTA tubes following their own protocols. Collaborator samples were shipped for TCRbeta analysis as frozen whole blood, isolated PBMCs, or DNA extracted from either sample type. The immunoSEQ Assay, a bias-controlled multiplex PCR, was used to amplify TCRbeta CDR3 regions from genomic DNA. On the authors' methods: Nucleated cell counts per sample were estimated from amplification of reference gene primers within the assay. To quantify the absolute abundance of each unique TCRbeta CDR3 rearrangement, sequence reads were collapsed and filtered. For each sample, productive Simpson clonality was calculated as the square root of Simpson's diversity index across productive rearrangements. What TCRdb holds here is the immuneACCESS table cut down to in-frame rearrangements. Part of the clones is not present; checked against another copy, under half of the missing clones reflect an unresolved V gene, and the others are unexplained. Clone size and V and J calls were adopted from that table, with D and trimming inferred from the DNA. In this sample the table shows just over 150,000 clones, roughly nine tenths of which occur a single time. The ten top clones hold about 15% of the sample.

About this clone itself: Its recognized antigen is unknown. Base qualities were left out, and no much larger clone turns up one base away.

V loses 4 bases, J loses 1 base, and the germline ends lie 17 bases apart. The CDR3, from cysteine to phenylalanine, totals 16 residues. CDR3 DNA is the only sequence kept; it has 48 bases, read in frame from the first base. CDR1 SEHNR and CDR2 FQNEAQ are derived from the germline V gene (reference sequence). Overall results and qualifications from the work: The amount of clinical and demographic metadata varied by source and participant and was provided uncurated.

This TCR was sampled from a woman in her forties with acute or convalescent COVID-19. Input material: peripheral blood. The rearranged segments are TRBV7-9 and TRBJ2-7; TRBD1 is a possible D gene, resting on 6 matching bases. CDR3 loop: CASSSNSGTLSYEQYF. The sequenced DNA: TGTGCCAGCAGCTCTAACTCAGGGACACTTTCCTACGAGCAGTACTTC.